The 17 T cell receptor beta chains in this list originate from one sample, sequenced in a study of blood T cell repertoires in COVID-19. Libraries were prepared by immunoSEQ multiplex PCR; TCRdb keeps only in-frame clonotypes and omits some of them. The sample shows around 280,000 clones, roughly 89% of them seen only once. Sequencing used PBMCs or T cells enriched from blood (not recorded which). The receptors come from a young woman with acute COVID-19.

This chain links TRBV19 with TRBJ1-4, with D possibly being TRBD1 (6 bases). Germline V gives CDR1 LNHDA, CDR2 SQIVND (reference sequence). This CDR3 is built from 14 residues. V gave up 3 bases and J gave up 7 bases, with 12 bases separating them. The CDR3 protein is CASSMRGAGEKLFF. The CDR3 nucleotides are TGTGCCAGTAGTATGCGGGGGGCAGGTGAAAAACTGTTTTTT.

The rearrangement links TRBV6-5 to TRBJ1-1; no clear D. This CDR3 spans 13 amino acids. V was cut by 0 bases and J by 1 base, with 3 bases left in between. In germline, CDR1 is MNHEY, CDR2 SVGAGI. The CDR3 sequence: CASSYSQNTEAFF. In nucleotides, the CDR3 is TGTGCCAGCAGTTACTCACAGAACACTGAAGCTTTCTTT.

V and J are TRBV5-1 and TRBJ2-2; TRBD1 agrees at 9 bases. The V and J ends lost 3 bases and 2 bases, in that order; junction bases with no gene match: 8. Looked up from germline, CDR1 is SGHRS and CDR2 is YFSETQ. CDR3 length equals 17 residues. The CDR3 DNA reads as TGCGCCAGCAGCTCGGAACCGGGACAGGGTAACACCGGGGAGCTGTTTTTT. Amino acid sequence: CASSSEPGQGNTGELFF.

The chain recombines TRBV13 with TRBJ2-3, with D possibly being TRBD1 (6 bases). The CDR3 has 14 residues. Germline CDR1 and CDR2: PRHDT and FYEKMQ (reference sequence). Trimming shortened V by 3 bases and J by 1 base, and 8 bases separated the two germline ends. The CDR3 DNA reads TGTGCCAGCAGCTTCAGGGGTGGCACAGATACGCAGTATTTT. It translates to CASSFRGGTDTQYF.

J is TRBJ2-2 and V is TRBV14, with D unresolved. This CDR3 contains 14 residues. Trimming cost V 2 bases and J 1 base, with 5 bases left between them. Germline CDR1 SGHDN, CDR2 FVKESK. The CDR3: CASSQQVNTGELFF. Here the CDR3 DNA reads TGTGCCAGCAGCCAACAGGTGAACACCGGGGAGCTGTTTTTT.

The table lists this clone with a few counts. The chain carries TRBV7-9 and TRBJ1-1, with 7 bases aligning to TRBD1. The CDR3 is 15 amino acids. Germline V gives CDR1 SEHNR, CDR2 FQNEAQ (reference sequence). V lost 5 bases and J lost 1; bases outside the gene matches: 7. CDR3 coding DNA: TGTGCCAGCAGCGTACGACAGGGTGGGAACACTGAAGCTTTCTTT. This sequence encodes CASSVRQGGNTEAFF.

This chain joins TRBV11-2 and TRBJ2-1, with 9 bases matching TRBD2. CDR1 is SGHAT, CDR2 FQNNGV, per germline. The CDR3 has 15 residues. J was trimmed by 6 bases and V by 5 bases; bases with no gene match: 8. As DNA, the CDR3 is TGTGCCAGCAGCATCTTACAGACTAGCGGCAATGAGCAGTTCTTC. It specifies CASSILQTSGNEQFF.

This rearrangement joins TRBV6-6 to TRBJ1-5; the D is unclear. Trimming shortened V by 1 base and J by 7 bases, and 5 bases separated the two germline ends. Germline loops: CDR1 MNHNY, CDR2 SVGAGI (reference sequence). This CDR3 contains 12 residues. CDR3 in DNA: TGTGCCAGCAGTTACTTCGAGCAGCCCCAGCATTTT. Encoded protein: CASSYFEQPQHF.

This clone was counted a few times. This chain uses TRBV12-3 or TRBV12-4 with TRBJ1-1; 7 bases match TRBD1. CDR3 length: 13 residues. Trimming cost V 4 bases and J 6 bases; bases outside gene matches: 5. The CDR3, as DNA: TGTGCCAGCAGTTCTAACAGGGGCTCTGAAGCTTTCTTT. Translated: CASSSNRGSEAFF.

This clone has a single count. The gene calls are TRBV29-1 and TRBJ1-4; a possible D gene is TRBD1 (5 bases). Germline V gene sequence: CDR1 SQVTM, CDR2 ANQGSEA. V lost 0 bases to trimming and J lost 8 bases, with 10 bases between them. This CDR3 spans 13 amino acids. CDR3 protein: CSVEEGPDEKLFF. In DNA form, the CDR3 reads TGCAGCGTTGAAGAGGGGCCAGACGAAAAACTGTTTTTT.

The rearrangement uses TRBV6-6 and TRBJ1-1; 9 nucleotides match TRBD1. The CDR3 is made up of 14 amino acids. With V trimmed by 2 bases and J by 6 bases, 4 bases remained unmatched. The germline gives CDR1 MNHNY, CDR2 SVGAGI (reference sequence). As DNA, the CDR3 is TGTGCCAGCAGTTACGGGGACAGGGCCCCTGAAGCTTTCTTT. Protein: CASSYGDRAPEAFF.

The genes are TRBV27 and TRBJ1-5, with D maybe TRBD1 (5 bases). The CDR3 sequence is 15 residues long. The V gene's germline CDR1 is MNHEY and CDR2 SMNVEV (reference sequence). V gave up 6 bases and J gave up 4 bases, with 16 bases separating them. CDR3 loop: CASRDYGQGNQPQHF. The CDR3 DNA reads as TGTGCCAGCAGGGATTATGGGCAGGGTAATCAGCCCCAGCATTTT.

The CDR3 bases are TGTGCCAGCAGCATTATCGACAGTTACAATGAGCAGTTCTTC. Translated, it gives CASSIIDSYNEQFF. The chain uses TRBV11-2 and TRBJ2-1, with a weak D call TRBD1 (5 bases). The CDR3 consists of 14 residues. Trimming pared 5 bases from V and 4 bases from J, leaving 12 bases between. Germline V CDR1 and CDR2: SGHAT, FQNNGV.

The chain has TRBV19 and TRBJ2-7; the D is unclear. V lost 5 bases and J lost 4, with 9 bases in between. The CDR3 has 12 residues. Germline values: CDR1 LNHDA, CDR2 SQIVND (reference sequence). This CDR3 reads CASSATGYEQYF. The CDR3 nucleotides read TGTGCCAGTAGTGCAACCGGTTACGAGCAGTACTTC.

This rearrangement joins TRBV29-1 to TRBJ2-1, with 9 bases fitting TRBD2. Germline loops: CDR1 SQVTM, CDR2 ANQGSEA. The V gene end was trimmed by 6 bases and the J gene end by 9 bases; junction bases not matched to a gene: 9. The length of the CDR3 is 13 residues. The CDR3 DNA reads TGCAGCGTGGGACTAGCCAAAAGAGGTGAGCAGTTCTTC. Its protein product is CSVGLAKRGEQFF.

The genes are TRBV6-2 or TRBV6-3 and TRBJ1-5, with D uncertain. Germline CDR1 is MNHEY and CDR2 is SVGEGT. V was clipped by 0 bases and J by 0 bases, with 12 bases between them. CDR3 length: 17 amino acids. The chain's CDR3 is CASSYSRAGYSNQPQHF. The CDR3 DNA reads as TGTGCCAGCAGTTACTCGAGGGCGGGATATAGCAATCAGCCCCAGCATTTT.

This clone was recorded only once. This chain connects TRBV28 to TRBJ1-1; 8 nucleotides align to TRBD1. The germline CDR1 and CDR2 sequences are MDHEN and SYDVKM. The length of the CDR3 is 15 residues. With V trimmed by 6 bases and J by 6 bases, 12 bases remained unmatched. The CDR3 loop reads CASRWGDRSVSEAFF. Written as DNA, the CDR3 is TGTGCCAGCAGATGGGGGGACAGGAGCGTGTCTGAAGCTTTCTTT. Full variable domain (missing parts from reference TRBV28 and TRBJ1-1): DVKVTQSSRYLVKRTGEKVFLECVQDMDHENMFWYRQDPGLGLRLIYFSYDVKMKEKGDIPEGYSVSREKKERFSLILESASTNQTSMYLCASRWGDRSVSEAFFGQGTRLTVV.